A selection of T cell receptor beta chains follows, all from one sample in a study of Tregs in tolerant kidney transplant recipients. The repertoire was sequenced with immunoSEQ multiplex PCR; TCRdb's copy has only in-frame clones and lacks some. The data contain around 230,000 clones, more than 65% of them singletons. Sequenced material: CD4+ T cells from blood. These receptors were taken from a human donor in good health. The CDR3 runs from the conserved cysteine through the conserved F or W. The D gene is left open where the match is weak. Part of the rows lack a size; the others show once, few, many or a class for expanded clones.

>TRBV10-2|-|TRBJ2-7|-
TGCGCCAGCAGTGAATGGGCGACCTACGAGCAGTACTTC
CASSEWATYEQYF
>TRBV6-1|-|TRBJ2-7|few
TGTGCCAGCAGTGAAGCGCTCCGGACAGCAGCCTTCTACGAGCAGTACTTC
CASSEALRTAAFYEQYF
>TRBV7-9|TRBD1|TRBJ2-7|-
TGTGCCAGCACCAAAAAGGGGGCCAGCGCCTACGAGCAGTACTTC
CASTKKGASAYEQYF
>TRBV5-1|-|TRBJ2-2|-
TGCGCCAGCAGCTTGGGACTGACGAACACCGGGGAGCTGTTTTTT
CASSLGLTNTGELFF
>TRBV18|-|TRBJ2-1|-
TGTGCCAGCTCATCCACCTATAAGGAGGATGAGCAGTTCTTC
CASSSTYKEDEQFF
>TRBV7-9|TRBD2|TRBJ2-3|once
TGTGCCAGCAGCCCGGGACTAGCGGGAGGGAGAACAGATACGCAGTATTTT
CASSPGLAGGRTDTQYF
>TRBV2|TRBD1|TRBJ1-4|many
TGTGCCAGCAGTCCAGCAGGGGGCGAGAATGAAAAACTGTTTTTT
CASSPAGGENEKLFF
>TRBV5-4|TRBD1|TRBJ1-4|-
TGTGCCAGCAGTCGGACAGGGAGGGAAGACGAAAAACTGTTTTTT
CASSRTGREDEKLFF
>TRBV30|-|TRBJ1-1|-
TGTGCCTGGAGCTATCAGGGACCAAACACTGAAGCTTTCTTT
CAWSYQGPNTEAFF
>TRBV15|-|TRBJ2-5|-
TGTGCCACCAGCAGAGGGGGAACGGGGGCACAAGAGACCCAGTACTTC
CATSRGGTGAQETQYF
>TRBV4-2|-|TRBJ1-1|-
TGTGCCAGCAGCCCAAGGTCTGTAGGCACGGACACTGAAGCTTTCTTT
CASSPRSVGTDTEAFF
>TRBV5-6|TRBD2|TRBJ2-7|-
TGTGCCAGCAGCTTGGAGGGAGGGTTTAAGGAGCAGTACTTC
CASSLEGGFKEQYF
>TRBV2|-|TRBJ1-2|-
TGTGCCAGCATTTACATCCCGCGAACAGGTTTCGATGGCTACACCTTC
CASIYIPRTGFDGYTF
>TRBV7-8|-|TRBJ1-2|-
TGTGCCAGCAGCTTTGGAGGAGCTTATGGCTACACCTTC
CASSFGGAYGYTF
>TRBV18|-|TRBJ1-3|-
TGTGCCAGCCCCCGCCCTGGCAGCTCTGGAAACACCATATATTTT
CASPRPGSSGNTIYF
>TRBV5-1|-|TRBJ2-6|-
TGCGCCAGCAGCATCCACAGCTCTGGGGCCAACGTCCTGACTTTC
CASSIHSSGANVLTF
>TRBV7-9|TRBD2|TRBJ2-3|once
TGTGCCAGCAGCTTAAATAGCGGGGGGGCTCGGGATACGCAGTATTTT
CASSLNSGGARDTQYF
>TRBV2|-|TRBJ1-1|once
TGTGCCAGCATTGCTCGCCGGGGGACCCTAAGAGGTTTCTTT
CASIARRGTLRGFF
>TRBV6-1|-|TRBJ1-3|-
TGTGCCAGCAGTGAAGAGGGACGAGGGTCAGGAAACACCATATATTTT
CASSEEGRGSGNTIYF
>TRBV19|TRBD1|TRBJ2-7|-
TGTGCCAGTAGTCCGGGACAGGGGCCCTACGAGCAGTACTTC
CASSPGQGPYEQYF
>TRBV4-2|TRBD2|TRBJ2-6|-
TGTGCCAGCAGCCAAGATCGGGGGGAACGGCGCTCTGGGGCCAACGTCCTGACTTTC
CASSQDRGERRSGANVLTF
>TRBV18|TRBD1|TRBJ2-5|-
TGTGCCAGCTCACCCCAGGGGGCCGACGAGACCCAGTACTTC
CASSPQGADETQYF
>TRBV19|TRBD1|TRBJ2-2|-
TGTGCCAGTAGTGTCGGACAGGGCGTCGGGGAGCTGTTTTTT
CASSVGQGVGELFF
>TRBV6-5|TRBD1|TRBJ1-5|-
TGTGCCAGCAGGGACCACAGACAGGGTGGCCAGCCCCAGCATTTT
CASRDHRQGGQPQHF
>TRBV18|TRBD2|TRBJ2-3|-
TGTGCCAGCTCACTCCCCGCCCCGCGGGGGAACACAGATACGCAGTATTTT
CASSLPAPRGNTDTQYF
>TRBV19|TRBD1|TRBJ1-2|-
TGTGCCAGTATGTGGACAGGTGCTAACTATGGCTACACCTTC
CASMWTGANYGYTF
>TRBV5-1|-|TRBJ2-5|once
TGCGCCAGCAGCCCCACCCCCCAAGAGACCCAGTACTTC
CASSPTPQETQYF
>TRBV30|TRBD1|TRBJ1-6|-
TGTGCCTGGAGTGTAGAGGGGGCCGGTTCACCCCTCCACTTT
CAWSVEGAGSPLHF
>TRBV5-1|TRBD1|TRBJ1-4|-
TGCGCCAGCCAGACAGGGAGGGGCGAAAAACTGTTTTTT
CASQTGRGEKLFF
>TRBV19|-|TRBJ1-2|-
TGTGCCAGTAGTATAGGGACGGCGTACGGCTACACCTTC
CASSIGTAYGYTF
>TRBV6-5|TRBD2|TRBJ2-1|-
TGTGCCAGCAGTTCCCCGGCGGGAGTAGGCTACAATGAGCAGTTCTTC
CASSSPAGVGYNEQFF
>TRBV2|TRBD2|TRBJ2-7|few
TGTGCCAGCAGTGGGAATAGCGGGAGATTATCCTACGAGCAGTACTTC
CASSGNSGRLSYEQYF
>TRBV19|TRBD1|TRBJ2-7|-
TGTGCCAGTAGTCGACAGGGAGTCGACGAGCAGTACTTC
CASSRQGVDEQYF
>TRBV5-1|TRBD1|TRBJ2-2|once
TGCGCCAGCAGCCTTACACAGGGGGCCGACACCGGGGAGCTGTTTTTT
CASSLTQGADTGELFF
>TRBV30|-|TRBJ2-7|-
TGTGCCTGGAGAGAGCCCCCGGTGAGGGGGCAGTACTTC
CAWREPPVRGQYF
>TRBV19|-|TRBJ2-7|-
TGTGCCAGTAGTATAGAGTCGACAAGAAAACAGTACTTC
CASSIESTRKQYF
>TRBV19|TRBD2|TRBJ2-1|once
TGTGCCAGTAGTATCCCCCTAGCGGGTGAGCAGTTCTTC
CASSIPLAGEQFF
>TRBV18|TRBD1|TRBJ1-1|-
TGTGCCAGCTCTCGACAGGGAAACACTGAAGCTTTCTTT
CASSRQGNTEAFF
>TRBV6-1|TRBD2|TRBJ2-1|-
TGTGCCAGCAGTGACCCGGGACTAGCGGCCTACAATGAGCAGTTCTTC
CASSDPGLAAYNEQFF
>TRBV25-1|TRBD1|TRBJ2-1|few
TGTGCCAGCAGTGAATTTGGACAGGGGTACAATCATGAGCAGTTCTTC
CASSEFGQGYNHEQFF
>TRBV6-1|TRBD2|TRBJ2-5|-
TGTGCCAGCAGCTCCTTTAGCGGGGGGGAGACCCAGTACTTC
CASSSFSGGETQYF
>TRBV6-5|-|TRBJ1-1|-
TGTGCCAGCAGTTACAAGGGGGACACTGAAGCTTTCTTT
CASSYKGDTEAFF
>TRBV7-2|-|TRBJ2-1|-
TGTGCCAGCAGCCTGGGGCTAGAACAACGGCAGTTCTTC
CASSLGLEQRQFF
>TRBV14|TRBD2|TRBJ2-7|few
TGTGCCAGCAGCCAGGGACTAGCGGGTTTTTACGAGCAGTACTTC
CASSQGLAGFYEQYF
>TRBV11-3|TRBD2|TRBJ2-3|-
TGTGCCAGCAGCGCGGGACTAGCGGGAGAGAATACGCAGTATTTT
CASSAGLAGENTQYF
>TRBV6-5|TRBD1|TRBJ1-5|-
TGTGCCAGCACCCGACAGGGAAATCAGCCCCAGCATTTT
CASTRQGNQPQHF
>TRBV18|-|TRBJ2-2|-
TGTGCCAGCTCCCCTTACGAGGGGACCCAGGGGGAGCTGTTTTTT
CASSPYEGTQGELFF
>TRBV7-9|-|TRBJ2-1|-
TGTGCCAGCGGCCAAGGGACCGCCGCCTACAATGAGCAGTTCTTC
CASGQGTAAYNEQFF
>TRBV11-2|-|TRBJ1-1|-
TGTGCCAGCAGCTTTATAATGAACACTGAAGCTTTCTTT
CASSFIMNTEAFF
>TRBV7-6|-|TRBJ2-1|-
TGTGCCAGCAGCTCGTCCCGTAACCCGAGAAATGAGCAGTTCTTC
CASSSSRNPRNEQFF
>TRBV14|-|TRBJ2-7|-
TGTGCCAGCAGCCCGAAATCGTGGCCTCGCCATTACGAGCAGTACTTC
CASSPKSWPRHYEQYF
>TRBV4-2|-|TRBJ2-2|-
TGTGCCAGCAGCCGACGGCTACAGGGGGGGCTTAGCGGGACTAACACCGGGGAGCTGTTTTTT
CASSRRLQGGLSGTNTGELFF
>TRBV11-2|TRBD2|TRBJ2-1|-
TGTGCCAGCAGCAAACAAAGCGGGATGGGGAACAATGAGCAGTTCTTC
CASSKQSGMGNNEQFF
>TRBV9|TRBD1|TRBJ2-5|-
TGTGCCAGCAGCGCTTGGACAGGGGGCATGGAGACCCAGTACTTC
CASSAWTGGMETQYF
>TRBV21-1|-|TRBJ2-5|-
TGTGCCAGCAGCAGGCACCCAGGGGGCAAGTACCAAGAGACCCAGTACTTC
CASSRHPGGKYQETQYF
>TRBV2|-|TRBJ2-5|-
TGTGCCAGCGAGTCGAACAGGGCAGTGGAGACCCAGTACTTC
CASESNRAVETQYF